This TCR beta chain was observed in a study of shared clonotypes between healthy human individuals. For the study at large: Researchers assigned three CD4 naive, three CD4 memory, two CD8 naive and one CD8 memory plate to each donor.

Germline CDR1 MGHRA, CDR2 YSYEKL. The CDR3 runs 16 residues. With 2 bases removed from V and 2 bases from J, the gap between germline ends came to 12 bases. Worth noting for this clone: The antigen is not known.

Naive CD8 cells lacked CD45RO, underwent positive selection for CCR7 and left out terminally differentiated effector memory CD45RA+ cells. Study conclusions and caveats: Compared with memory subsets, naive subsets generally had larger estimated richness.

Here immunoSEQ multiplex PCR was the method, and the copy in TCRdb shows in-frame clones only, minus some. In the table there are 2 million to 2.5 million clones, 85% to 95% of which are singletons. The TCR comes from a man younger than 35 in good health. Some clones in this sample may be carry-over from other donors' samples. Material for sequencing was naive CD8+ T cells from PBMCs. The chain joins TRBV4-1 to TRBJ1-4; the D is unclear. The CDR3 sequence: CASSQTGVWTNEKLFF. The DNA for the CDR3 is TGCGCCAGCAGCCAAACTGGGGTTTGGACTAATGAAAAACTGTTTTTT.